Below, 9 T cell receptor beta chains from the same sample are listed, as sequenced in a study of Graves' ophthalmopathy and Graves' hyperthyroidism. The authors amplified TCR beta CDR3 regions from RNA transcripts. First-round RT-PCR used HTBI primers; second-round multiplex PCR followed. A single record per CDR3 protein comes from TCRdb applying MiXCR to the multiplex PCR reads. Among roughly 1.1 million distinct CDR3 sequences listed, less than 45% were seen once. Sequencing input: peripheral blood or thyroid tissue (not recorded which). These receptors all stem from an adult man with Graves' hyperthyroidism.

Of note for this clonotype: The junction shows a germline mismatch at one end, possibly a read error. The chain employs TRBV7-2 and TRBJ2-7; TRBD1 matches at 7 bases. The germline V gene has CDR1 SGHTA and CDR2 FQGNSA. The CDR3 runs 15 residues. The CDR3 spells CASSVPQRQGDDQYF. The CDR3, as DNA: TGTGCCAGCAGCGTACCCCAGAGACAGGGTGACGACCAGTACTTC.

On this clonotype: A clone one base away is much larger, so this may be a read error. The V call is TRBV11-2, the J call TRBJ1-1; D gene ambiguous. Trimming removed 8 bases from V and 3 bases from J, with 13 bases in between. The CDR3 runs to 13 residues. In germline, CDR1 is SGHAT, CDR2 FQNNGV. The CDR3 reads CASGLDGDTEAFF. CDR3 bases: TGTGCCAGCGGCCTGGACGGTGACACTGAAGCTTTCTTT. Filled out from reference TRBV11-2 and TRBJ1-1, the complete variable domain reads EAGVAQSPRYKIIEKRQSVAFWCNPISGHATLYWYQQILGQGPKLLIQFQNNGVVDDSQLPKDRFSAERLKGVDSTLKIQPAKLEDSAVYLCASGLDGDTEAFFGQGTRLTVV.

CDR3 region: CATSGRGTGGYGYTF. CDR3 coding DNA: TGTGCCACCAGTGGGAGAGGGACAGGGGGCTATGGCTACACCTTC. The rearrangement uses TRBV24-1 and TRBJ1-2; TRBD1 agrees at 11 bases. Looked up from germline, CDR1 is KGHDR and CDR2 is SFDVKD. Trimming cost V 5 bases and J 4 bases; bases outside gene matches: 5. This CDR3 has 15 amino acids.

This chain joins TRBV7-9 and TRBJ1-1, with a possible D match to TRBD1 (6 bases). This CDR3 has 14 amino acids. CDR1 SEHNR and CDR2 FQNEAQ come from the germline V gene (reference sequence). V dropped 5 bases and J dropped 1 base, with 11 bases sitting between them. Here the CDR3 reads CASSRDKPNTEAFF. DNA for the CDR3: TGTGCCAGCAGCCGGGACAAGCCGAACACTGAAGCTTTCTTT.

This clonotype was seen many times. The chain recombines TRBV7-8 with TRBJ2-7; D may be TRBD1 (5 bases). CDR3 size: 14 residues. Trimming shortened V by 2 bases and J by 4 bases, and 12 bases separated the two germline ends. Germline assignment: CDR1 SGHVS and CDR2 FQNEAQ. The CDR3 is CASSLNAGQYEQYF. The DNA of the CDR3 is TGTGCCAGCAGCTTAAACGCAGGGCAGTACGAGCAGTACTTC.

V usage is TRBV6-1 and J usage is TRBJ2-3, with TRBD1 matching 11 bases. CDR1 and CDR2 (germline): MNHNS, SASEGT. The CDR3 contains 14 residues. V was clipped by 6 bases and J by 5 bases; unmatched bases: 4. The CDR3 region has the DNA TGTGCCAGCAGCCGGACAGGGGGCGGAGATACGCAGTATTTT. Translation gives CASSRTGGGDTQYF.

This clonotype was detected a few times. The chain carries TRBV12-3 or TRBV12-4 and TRBJ2-2; TRBD1 matches 12 bases. V lost 8 bases, J lost 6 bases, and 4 bases stayed unmatched. This CDR3 spans 14 amino acids. CDR3 protein: CASRRDRGPGELFF. CDR3 nucleotide sequence: TGTGCCAGCCGCCGGGACAGGGGGCCCGGGGAGCTGTTTTTT.

A note on this clonotype: Given a much more abundant clone one base away, this may be a read error. This chain joins TRBV11-2 and TRBJ2-7, with D perhaps TRBD1 or TRBD2 (5 bases each). CDR3 size: 13 residues. Germline CDR1 and CDR2: SGHAT and FQNNGV. The V and J ends lost 7 bases and 2 bases respectively, with 12 bases between them. CDR3 DNA sequence: TGTGCCAGCAATCCGGGACCAGCCTACGAGCAGTACTTC. Translating gives CASNPGPAYEQYF.

This clonotype was picked up many times. The rearrangement links TRBV10-3 to TRBJ1-3; D is uncertain. The CDR3 is 16 residues long. Trimming pared 2 bases from V and 0 bases from J, leaving 11 bases between. The V gene's germline CDR1 is ENHRY and CDR2 SYGVKD. The CDR3 DNA sequence: TGTGCCATCAGTGAGCCCTACCGCAGCTCTGGAAACACCATATATTTT. Its translation: CAISEPYRSSGNTIYF.